This TCR beta chain is drawn from a study of cytomegalovirus exposure and HLA in healthy donors. Measured with immunoSEQ multiplex PCR; TCRdb has only the in-frame clones, and not every one. The profile shows some 290,000 clones, approximately 91% of them singletons. This clone has only one observation. The CDR3 has 13 amino acids. V was pared by 3 bases and J by 9 bases, with 3 bases of the junction left unmatched. Germline CDR1 and CDR2: SEHNR and FQNEAQ (reference sequence). The V and J genes are TRBV7-9 and TRBJ2-1, with TRBD2 matching 9 bases. Sequenced input: PBMCs. The sequence came from a young man in good health and CMV-seronegative. The CDR3 here is CASSFASGVEQFF. The CDR3 nucleotides are TGTGCCAGCAGCTTTGCTAGCGGGGTTGAGCAGTTCTTC.